This passage covers 20 T cell receptor beta chains from one sample sequenced in a study of blood T cell repertoires in COVID-19. TCRdb's table, derived via immunoSEQ multiplex PCR, lists solely in-frame clones and lacks some. The sample has about 270,000 clones, around 90% seen once. The sample taken for sequencing was PBMCs or T cells enriched from blood (not recorded which). All receptors derive from a woman in her twenties or thirties with acute COVID-19.

The V gene is TRBV2, the J gene TRBJ2-7, with TRBD1 matching over 8 bases. CDR1 and CDR2 (germline): SNHLY, FYNNEI. With 8 bases clipped from V and 1 base from J, the junction kept 7 bases outside the gene matches. The CDR3 is 14 residues long. In DNA form, the CDR3 reads TGTGCCAGCTTCCTCGGACAGGGATCCTACGAGCAGTACTTC. It translates to CASFLGQGSYEQYF.

The CDR3 protein is CASSYGGRTEAFF. In DNA, the CDR3 is TGTGCCAGCAGTTACGGGGGGAGGACTGAAGCTTTCTTT. V gene TRBV6-5 combines with J gene TRBJ1-1, with D tentatively TRBD1 (5 bases). Deletions cut 2 bases from V and 5 bases from J, with 9 bases between. Germline loops: CDR1 MNHEY, CDR2 SVGAGI. This CDR3 is 13 amino acids long.

This clone showed up many times. The chain couples TRBV10-3 to TRBJ2-7; TRBD2 agrees at 7 bases. The V segment lost 0 bases and the J segment 5 bases; nucleotides outside the gene matches: 7. CDR1 and CDR2 from the germline V gene are ENHRY and SYGVKD. This CDR3 has 15 amino acids. The CDR3 spells CAISESPGGFDEQYF. Here the CDR3 DNA reads TGTGCCATCAGTGAGTCGCCCGGGGGGTTCGACGAGCAGTACTTC.

This clone has a handful of counts. This rearrangement joins TRBV9 to TRBJ1-4; 8 bases align to TRBD1. J lost 4 bases, V lost 3 bases, and 5 bases had no gene match. Germline assignment: CDR1 SGDLS and CDR2 YYNGEE. The length of the CDR3 is 15 residues. CDR3 DNA sequence: TGTGCCAGCAGCGCCGGACAGGGCTTTAATGAAAAACTGTTTTTT. Its translation: CASSAGQGFNEKLFF.

The chain has TRBV30 and TRBJ2-2; the D is unclear. Germline V gene data show CDR1 as GTSNPN and CDR2 as SVGIG (reference sequence). The CDR3 totals 12 residues. The V gene lost 1 base and the J gene lost 4 bases, with 4 bases spanning the gap. The chain's CDR3 is CAWSGSTGELFF. The DNA of the CDR3 is TGTGCCTGGAGTGGGAGCACCGGGGAGCTGTTTTTT.

The chain joins TRBV10-3 to TRBJ2-1; D ambiguous. Trimming took 6 bases from V and 6 from J, leaving 15 bases between them. The CDR3 is 14 amino acids. Germline values: CDR1 ENHRY, CDR2 SYGVKD. CDR3 region: CAIRRETSTNEQFF. In nucleotides, the CDR3 is TGTGCCATCAGACGCGAAACTTCAACCAATGAGCAGTTCTTC.

The V call is TRBV7-9, the J call TRBJ1-6; maybe TRBD1 (5 bases). In germline, CDR1 is SEHNR, CDR2 FQNEAQ (reference sequence). V dropped 6 bases and J dropped 8 bases, with 14 bases sitting between them. The CDR3 contains 14 residues. The CDR3 spells CASRKNSGDSPLHF. DNA of the CDR3: TGTGCCAGCAGAAAAAACTCGGGGGATTCACCCCTCCACTTT. The full variable domain, in which reference TRBV7-9 and TRBJ1-6 provide the parts outside the CDR3, is DTGVSQNPRHKITKRGQNVTFRCDPISEHNRLYWYRQTLGQGPEFLTYFQNEAQLEKSRLLSDRFSAERPKGSFSTLEIQRTEQGDSAMYLCASRKNSGDSPLHFGNGTRLTVT.

The CDR3 here is CSVEDSPRDEQYF. CDR3 bases: TGCAGCGTTGAAGATAGTCCTAGAGACGAGCAGTACTTC. The rearrangement joins TRBV29-1 to TRBJ2-7, with D uncertain. The V gene's germline CDR1 is SQVTM and CDR2 ANQGSEA. Trimming took off 0 bases at V and 5 bases at J, with 11 bases between the two ends. The CDR3 is made up of 13 amino acids.

This clone appeared a few times. The chain recombines TRBV6-6 with TRBJ1-6, with 10 bases fitting TRBD1. Germline V gives CDR1 MNHNY, CDR2 SVGAGI (reference sequence). The J segment lost 1 base and the V segment lost 5 bases, leaving 2 bases of the junction unmatched. The CDR3 loop spans 16 amino acids. The CDR3 coding sequence is TGTGCCAGCAGTCGACAGGGGGCGTCCTATAATTCACCCCTCCACTTT. Translation gives CASSRQGASYNSPLHF.

V is TRBV9 and J is TRBJ2-3; perhaps TRBD1 as D (5 bases). CDR1 and CDR2 (germline): SGDLS, YYNGEE. CDR3 length: 15 amino acids. V was cut by 4 bases and J by 3 bases, with 15 bases left in between. CDR3 residues: CASSPWTHLTDTQYF. The CDR3 coding sequence is TGTGCCAGCAGCCCATGGACACATTTAACAGATACGCAGTATTTT.

The chain has TRBV27 and TRBJ1-2; no clear D gene. Trimming left V 8 bases short and J 5 bases short, with 9 bases between. The germline V gene encodes CDR1 MNHEY and CDR2 SMNVEV (reference sequence). There are 11 residues in the CDR3. The CDR3 sequence is CASGSGYGYTF. The CDR3, as DNA: TGTGCCAGCGGCAGCGGGTATGGCTACACCTTC.

In its sample, this clone was seen once. V usage is TRBV5-1 and J usage is TRBJ2-7; 9 bases map to TRBD1. CDR3 length equals 14 residues. Germline V gene data show CDR1 as SGHRS and CDR2 as YFSETQ. With 3 bases clipped from V and 5 bases from J, the junction kept 6 bases outside the gene matches. The CDR3 sequence: CASSWRDRDNEQYF. CDR3 nucleotide sequence: TGCGCCAGCAGCTGGCGGGACAGGGACAACGAGCAGTACTTC.

The chain has TRBV28 and TRBJ1-5; D gene uncertain. CDR3 length: 15 residues. Between the trimmed V and J ends, which lost 6 bases and 9 bases, there was a span of 21 bases. Germline assignment: CDR1 MDHEN and CDR2 SYDVKM. CDR3 in amino acids: CASSFTAGEVRPQHF. The DNA of the CDR3 is TGTGCCAGCAGCTTTACGGCCGGGGAGGTAAGGCCCCAGCATTTT.

The rearrangement joins TRBV5-4 to TRBJ2-4, with 7 bases lining up with TRBD1. This CDR3 is 14 amino acids long. V trimming: 0 bases; J trimming: 9 bases; junction bases outside the gene matches: 6. Germline V gene lookup returns CDR1 SGHNT and CDR2 YYREEE (reference sequence). The CDR3 nucleotides read TGTGCCAGCAGCTTGGGGAGCTCAGGGGGCATTCAGTACTTC. Translating it yields CASSLGSSGGIQYF. The variable domain in full, completed from reference TRBV5-4 and TRBJ2-4, reads ETGVTQSPTHLIKTRGQQVTLRCSSQSGHNTVSWYQQALGQGPQFIFQYYREEENGRGNFPPRFSGLQFPNYSSELNVNALELDDSALYLCASSLGSSGGIQYFGAGTRLSVL.

The CDR3 reads CASSQLPWGAGGTDTQYF. The CDR3 nucleotides read TGCGCCAGCAGCCAATTACCGTGGGGAGCGGGTGGGACAGATACGCAGTATTTT. The chain has TRBV4-1 and TRBJ2-3; D might be TRBD2 (6 bases). Trimming cost V 2 bases and J 3 bases, with 21 bases left between them. The CDR3 sequence is 18 residues long. Germline lookup yields CDR1 MGHRA and CDR2 YSYEKL.

The chain combines TRBV10-3 with TRBJ1-1; 7 bases fit TRBD1. The V and J ends lost 5 bases and 5 bases, in that order; junction bases with no gene match: 11. The CDR3 has 15 residues. Per the germline V gene, CDR1 is ENHRY and CDR2 is SYGVKD. The chain's CDR3 is CAISKTGPERTEAFF. The CDR3, as DNA: TGTGCCATCAGTAAGACAGGGCCGGAGAGGACTGAAGCTTTCTTT.

As concerns this clone: A read error may produce the germline difference seen at one junction end. This chain connects TRBV15 to TRBJ2-7; possible D gene TRBD2, 6 bases. CDR3 length: 13 amino acids. Germline CDR1 is LNHNV and CDR2 is YYDKDF (reference sequence). The CDR3 coding sequence is TGTGCCACCAGCAGGGATAGGGACTCGCGGGATTCGTTC. It codes for CATSRDRDSRDSF.

The rearrangement uses TRBV10-2 and TRBJ1-5; D unclear. Trimming took 3 bases from V and 4 from J, leaving 4 bases between them. The CDR3 consists of 12 residues. Germline V CDR1 and CDR2: WSHSY, SAAADI. This CDR3 reads CASSDSNQPQHF. For the CDR3, the DNA is TGCGCCAGCAGTGACAGTAATCAGCCCCAGCATTTT.

The J gene is TRBJ2-2, the V gene TRBV30; TRBD2 might be the D (7 bases). V lost 7 bases and J 4 bases, leaving 19 bases between the germline ends. The CDR3 runs to 15 residues. CDR1 and CDR2 (germline): GTSNPN, SVGIG (reference sequence). CDR3 DNA: TGTGCCTCCCAACCTTATAGGGGGGGCACCGGGGAGCTGTTTTTT. Encoded protein: CASQPYRGGTGELFF.

This sequence joins TRBV24-1 and TRBJ2-3, with unresolved D. There are 15 residues in the CDR3. Trimming took off 5 bases at V and 1 base at J, with 12 bases between the two ends. Germline CDR1 KGHDR, CDR2 SFDVKD. CDR3 nucleotide sequence: TGTGCCACCAGTGCTTTTAACAGCCGCACAGATACGCAGTATTTT. Translation gives CATSAFNSRTDTQYF.